These 9 T cell receptor beta chains share one sample of origin, sequenced in a study of early T cells in non-severe SARS-CoV-2 infection. One entry per CDR3 protein results from TCRdb running MiXCR on the 5' RACE reads. The data hold approximately 41,000 distinct CDR3 sequences, with approximately 4.6% observed a single time. Source material: whole blood. These receptors were collected from an adult who was a healthcare worker with PCR-confirmed SARS-CoV-2 infection or an uninfected control (not recorded which).

At least ten counts were recorded for this clonotype. The CDR3 here is CASSPRLAGANYNEQFF. Written as DNA, the CDR3 is TGTGCCAGCAGCCCCAGACTAGCGGGGGCCAACTACAATGAGCAGTTCTTC. The genes are TRBV11-2 and TRBJ2-1; 12 bases are a match to TRBD2. V shed 5 bases, J shed 3 bases, and the junction held 8 bases outside the gene matches. The germline V gene has CDR1 SGHAT and CDR2 FQNNGV. This CDR3 is 17 amino acids long.

This clonotype was recorded at least ten times. For the CDR3, the DNA is TGTGCCAGTAAAACCCGCGGGGGGAATGAGCAGTTCTTC. It encodes CASKTRGGNEQFF. This chain links TRBV19 with TRBJ2-1, with 8 positions matching TRBD2. Unmatched junction bases numbered 6, after V lost 7 bases and J lost 7 bases. This CDR3 has 13 residues. The V gene's germline CDR1 is LNHDA and CDR2 SQIVND (reference sequence).

This clonotype was observed a few times. This sequence joins TRBV7-3 and TRBJ2-2; unclear D gene. Germline V gene sequence: CDR1 SGHTA, CDR2 FQGTGA. Between the trimmed V and J ends, which lost 0 bases and 6 bases, there was a span of 5 bases. The CDR3 has 13 residues. DNA of the CDR3: TGTGCCAGCAGCTTAACCCCGCCCGGGGAGCTGTTTTTT. It translates to CASSLTPPGELFF.

This clonotype has ten or more counts. This chain links TRBV12-3 or TRBV12-4 with TRBJ2-1; unclear D gene. Trimming pared 10 bases from V and 9 bases from J, leaving 22 bases between. The CDR3 is 14 amino acids. CDR3 sequence reads: CAISTWSPPIEQFF. The CDR3 DNA is TGTGCCATCTCAACCTGGTCGCCTCCGATTGAGCAGTTCTTC.

Many counts were recorded for this clonotype. The rearrangement joins TRBV5-1 to TRBJ2-7, with a tentative D call TRBD1 (6 bases). CDR1 and CDR2 (germline): SGHRS, YFSETQ. The length of the CDR3 is 13 residues. V lost 5 bases, J lost 4 bases, and 13 bases lay in between. The CDR3 protein is CASSSSQGYEQYF. CDR3 DNA: TGCGCCAGCAGTTCCTCTCAGGGGTACGAGCAGTACTTC.

This clonotype was detected many times. The chain joins TRBV19 to TRBJ1-6; 8 positions match TRBD1. This CDR3 is built from 14 residues. Germline V gene lookup returns CDR1 LNHDA and CDR2 SQIVND (reference sequence). After removal of 5 bases from V and 10 bases from J, the junction contained 7 bases not matched to a gene. The CDR3 DNA follows: TGTGCCAGTAGTGCGGCAGGGGGCCAATCACCCCTCCACTTT. This encodes CASSAAGGQSPLHF.

The table lists this clonotype with many counts. This chain connects TRBV6-4 to TRBJ2-2; no clear D gene. The CDR3 contains 13 residues. Germline V gene lookup returns CDR1 MRHNA and CDR2 SNTAGT. The V end was cut by 8 bases, the J end by 0 bases, with 7 bases between. CDR3 in DNA: TGTGCCAGCGCCCATGCGAACACCGGGGAGCTGTTTTTT. Protein product: CASAHANTGELFF.

The V call is TRBV7-8, the J call TRBJ2-1, with 9 positions matching TRBD1. This CDR3 spans 18 amino acids. Unmatched junction bases numbered 13, after V lost 1 base and J lost 6 bases. CDR1 SGHVS and CDR2 FQNEAQ come from the germline V gene. The CDR3 coding sequence is TGTGCCAGCAGCTTAGATCTCATCCGACAGGGGGGATTCAATGAGCAGTTCTTC. Translated: CASSLDLIRQGGFNEQFF. The variable domain in full, completed from reference TRBV7-8 and TRBJ2-1, reads GAGVSQSPRYKVAKRGQDVALRCDPISGHVSLFWYQQALGQGPEFLTYFQNEAQLDKSGLPSDRFFAERPEGSVSTLKIQRTQQEDSAVYLCASSLDLIRQGGFNEQFFGPGTRLTVL.

The sample holds many counts of this clonotype. This chain joins TRBV7-9 and TRBJ2-5; 10 bases are a match to TRBD1. Trimming cost V 2 bases and J 5 bases; bases outside gene matches: 11. This CDR3 region has 17 residues. Per the germline V gene, CDR1 is SEHNR and CDR2 is FQNEAQ (reference sequence). CDR3 coding DNA: TGTGCCAGCAGCTTATCTCCGGGACAGGGGCGTTCGGAGACCCAGTACTTC. Translating it yields CASSLSPGQGRSETQYF.